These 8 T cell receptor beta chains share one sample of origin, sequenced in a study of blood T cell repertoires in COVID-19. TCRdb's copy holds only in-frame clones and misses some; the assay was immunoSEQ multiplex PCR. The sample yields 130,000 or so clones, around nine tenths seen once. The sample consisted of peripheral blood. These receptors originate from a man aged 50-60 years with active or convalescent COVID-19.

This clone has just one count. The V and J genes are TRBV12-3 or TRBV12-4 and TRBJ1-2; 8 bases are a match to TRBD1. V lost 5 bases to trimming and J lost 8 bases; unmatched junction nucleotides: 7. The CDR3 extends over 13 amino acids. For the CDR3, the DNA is TGTGCCAGCAGTGCCTGGACAGGGCAAGGCTACACCTTC. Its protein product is CASSAWTGQGYTF.

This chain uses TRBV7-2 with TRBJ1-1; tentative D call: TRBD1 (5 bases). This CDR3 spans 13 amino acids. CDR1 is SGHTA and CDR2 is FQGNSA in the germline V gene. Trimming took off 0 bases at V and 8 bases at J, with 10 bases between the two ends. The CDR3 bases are TGTGCCAGCAGCTTAGCGGCGGGGCGCGAAGCTTTCTTT. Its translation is CASSLAAGREAFF.

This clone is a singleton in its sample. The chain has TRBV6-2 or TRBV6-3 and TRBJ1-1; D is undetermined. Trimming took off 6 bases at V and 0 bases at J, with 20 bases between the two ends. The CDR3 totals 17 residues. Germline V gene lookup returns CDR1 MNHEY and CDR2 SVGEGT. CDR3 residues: CASSPSLLEGMNTEAFF. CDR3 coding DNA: TGTGCCAGCAGCCCTAGTCTGCTAGAGGGAATGAACACTGAAGCTTTCTTT.

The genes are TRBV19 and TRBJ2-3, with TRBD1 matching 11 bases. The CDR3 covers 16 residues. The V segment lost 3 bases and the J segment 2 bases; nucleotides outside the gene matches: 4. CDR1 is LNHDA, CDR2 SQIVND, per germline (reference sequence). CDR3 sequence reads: CASSMLGQGATDTQYF. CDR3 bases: TGTGCCAGTAGTATGCTTGGACAGGGGGCCACAGATACGCAGTATTTT.

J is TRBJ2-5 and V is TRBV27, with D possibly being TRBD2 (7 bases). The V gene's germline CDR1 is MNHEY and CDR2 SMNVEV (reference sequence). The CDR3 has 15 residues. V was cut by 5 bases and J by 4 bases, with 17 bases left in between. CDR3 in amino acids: CASSPLRGARETQYF. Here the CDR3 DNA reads TGTGCCAGCAGTCCACTCCGGGGGGCCCGAGAGACCCAGTACTTC.

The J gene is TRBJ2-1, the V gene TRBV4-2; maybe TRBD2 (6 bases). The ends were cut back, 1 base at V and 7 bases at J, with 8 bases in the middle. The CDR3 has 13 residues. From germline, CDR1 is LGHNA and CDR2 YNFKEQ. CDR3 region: CASSQVGGNEQFF. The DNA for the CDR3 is TGTGCCAGCAGCCAAGTAGGAGGGAATGAGCAGTTCTTC.

As DNA, the CDR3 is TGTGCCAGCAGCTCACTAGCAGGCTCCAATGAGCAGTTCTTC. Translated, it gives CASSSLAGSNEQFF. V gene TRBV3-1 (or the pseudogene TRBV3-2) combines with J gene TRBJ2-1; D perhaps matches TRBD2 (6 bases). Germline CDR1 reads LGHDT; CDR2 reads YNNKEL (reference sequence). The V end lost 5 bases, the J end lost 6 bases, and 14 bases lay between the germline ends. The CDR3 runs to 14 residues.

The chain's CDR3 is CASRPSGSSKNIQYF. DNA for the CDR3: TGTGCCAGCAGACCGAGCGGGAGTTCCAAAAACATTCAGTACTTC. The chain links TRBV27 to TRBJ2-4, with TRBD2 matching over 8 bases. The CDR3 runs to 15 residues. The junction had 6 bases not matched to a gene; V was cut back by 6 bases and J by 2 bases. Per germline, CDR1 MNHEY and CDR2 SMNVEV (reference sequence).